This T cell receptor beta chain comes out of a study of blood T cell repertoires in COVID-19. Those enrolled, adults aged about 18 to 89 years, came from some 25 US areas. Participant reports of clinical history set cohort assignment. Each recovered donor of Cohort 3 presented with two negative PCRs, clearance, or symptom resolution. Trimming removed 5 bases at V and 0 bases at J, with 16 bases between. CDR1 is SGHNT and CDR2 is YENEEA in the germline V gene. The CDR3 covers 17 residues. TCRdb's copy holds only in-frame clones and misses some; the assay was immunoSEQ multiplex PCR. Here the sample spans 150,000 to 200,000 clones, 88% being singletons.

V usage is TRBV11-3 and J usage is TRBJ2-2, with D perhaps matching TRBD1 (5 bases). Sequencing was done on a sample of PBMCs or T cells enriched from blood (not recorded which). The TCR was taken from a woman between 18 and 29 years old who had recovered from COVID-19. The CDR3 spells CASSPRQGQSNTGELFF. The CDR3 DNA follows: TGTGCCAGCAGCCCCCGGCAGGGCCAATCGAACACCGGGGAGCTGTTTTTT.